This TCR beta chain was obtained from a study of blood T cell repertoires in COVID-19. In the study overall: Donors in the United States, Italy and Spain gave samples during acute or convalescent COVID-19. T cells, B-cell-depleted T cells, or PBMCs provided the cDNA or gDNA that served as material.

TCRdb's table, derived via immunoSEQ multiplex PCR, lists solely in-frame clones and lacks some. The table shows about 62,000 clones, with about nine tenths occurring only once. The sample holds one count of this clone. The material sequenced was peripheral blood. This receptor was obtained from a woman aged 80 or over with acute or convalescent COVID-19.

The CDR3 loop is CASSLGQGNYGYTF. CDR3 coding DNA: TGTGCCAGCAGCTTGGGACAGGGAAACTATGGCTACACCTTC. V and J are TRBV7-9 and TRBJ1-2; 9 bases fit TRBD1. The germline V gene encodes CDR1 SEHNR and CDR2 FQNEAQ (reference sequence). After removal of 3 bases from V and 2 bases from J, the junction contained 1 base not matched to a gene. The CDR3 length is 14 residues.